These T cell receptor beta chains were read from a single sample in a study of T cells after yellow fever vaccination. Using its own MiXCR run on the 5' RACE reads, TCRdb lists one record per CDR3 protein. The sample lists 550,000 or so distinct CDR3 sequences, 15% to 20% occurring once. The source material was PBMCs, sampled 15 days after the yellow fever booster vaccination. The origin of the receptors is a man aged 30 to 45 who received the YFV17D yellow fever vaccine. Both conserved end residues are part of each CDR3. A D gene is named only where the DNA matches it firmly. Part of the rows lack a size; the others show once, few, many or a class for expanded clones.

-	-	TRBV5-1	TRBJ2-7	TGCGCCAGCAGTCGGGGGACCTTGAGGATGGGAAACTACGAGCAGTACTTC	CASSRGTLRMGNYEQYF
-	-	TRBV5-6	TRBJ2-7	TGTGCCAGCAGCTTGGGTAGGGCCGAGCAGTACTTC	CASSLGRAEQYF
few	-	TRBV19	TRBJ1-4	TGTGCCAGTAGTATGCGCGGGGCAGATAATGAAAAACTGTTTTTT	CASSMRGADNEKLFF
-	TRBD2	TRBV5-1	TRBJ2-2	TGCGCCAGCAGCTTGGTACCTAGCGGGACGAACACCGGGGAGCTGTTTTTT	CASSLVPSGTNTGELFF
few	TRBD2	TRBV4-3	TRBJ2-2	TGCGCCAGCAGCGGCCCGCTGGGGAGGGCCGGGGAGCTGTTTTTT	CASSGPLGRAGELFF
few	TRBD1	TRBV9	TRBJ2-7	TGTGCCAGCAGCCCAGGGACAGACGAAGCCTACGAGCAGTACTTC	CASSPGTDEAYEQYF
-	-	TRBV5-6	TRBJ2-7	TGTGCCAGCAGCTTGAGCGGGTTCGGAAAGTATTACGAGCAGTACTTC	CASSLSGFGKYYEQYF
-	-	TRBV6-5	TRBJ2-1	TGTGCCAGCAGTTACTCGATAATTATTACAGGGCGCAACAATGAGCAGTTCTTC	CASSYSIIITGRNNEQFF
few	-	TRBV7-2	TRBJ2-5	TGTGCCAGCAGCTTAAACGGGAGTCCAGAGACCCAGTACTTC	CASSLNGSPETQYF
-	-	TRBV7-2	TRBJ1-5	TGTGCCAGCAGCCGATTAAATCAGCCCCAGCATTTT	CASSRLNQPQHF
many	-	TRBV7-3	TRBJ2-5	TGTGCCAGCAGCGACACCGGGGCCGGGGGAGAGACCCAGTACTTC	CASSDTGAGGETQYF
-	-	TRBV28	TRBJ2-7	TGTGCCAGCGGGGACTGGGTGAACTTC	CASGDWVNF
few	TRBD1	TRBV29-1	TRBJ2-5	TGCAGCGTTCCCGGGACAGGGGCGTTGGAGACCCAGTACTTC	CSVPGTGALETQYF
few	TRBD1	TRBV5-5	TRBJ2-5	TGTGCCAGCAGCTGGACAGGGATCCAAGAGACCCAGTACTTC	CASSWTGIQETQYF
-	-	TRBV20-1	TRBJ1-1	TGCAGTGGTTTTAGGCCAGGGATAAACACTGAAGCTTTCTTT	CSGFRPGINTEAFF
-	-	TRBV18	TRBJ2-1	TGTGCCAGCTCCATCGATGACGAGGGGAAGCAGTTCTTC	CASSIDDEGKQFF
few	-	TRBV18	TRBJ2-1	TGTGCCAGCTCACCAGGGTTCGATGAGCAGTTCTTC	CASSPGFDEQFF
-	-	TRBV10-3	TRBJ2-1	TGTGCCATCATGGTGGACGAGGGGTGGAATGAGCAGTTCTTC	CAIMVDEGWNEQFF
few	-	TRBV4-3	TRBJ1-4	TGCGCCAGCAGCCAAGCCGGGGGCCTTGGGCGTGAAAAACTGTTTTTT	CASSQAGGLGREKLFF
few	-	TRBV15	TRBJ2-1	TGTGCCACCAGCAGAGTATCTGGTGGGCAGTTCTTC	CATSRVSGGQFF